Listed here are 25 T cell receptor beta chains from one sample, sequenced in a study of cytomegalovirus exposure and HLA in healthy donors. PCR was performed using 60 Vbeta and 13 Jbeta primers. Some clones are missing from TCRdb's copy, which holds only in-frame ones; the method was immunoSEQ multiplex PCR. The sample has around 100,000 clones; 70% to 85% are singletons. The source material was PBMCs. The source of these receptors is a middle-aged woman in good health and CMV-seropositive.

The V gene is TRBV23-1, the J gene TRBJ2-1; TRBD1 matches 7 bases. TRBV23-1 qualifies as an ORF whose function is uncertain. V shed 2 bases, J shed 5 bases, and the junction held 18 bases outside the gene matches. CDR3 length: 19 amino acids. Here the CDR3 DNA reads TGCGCCAGCAGTCAACATAGGGAGATTGGGGACAGCGCTGACAATGAGCAGTTCTTC. Amino acid sequence: CASSQHREIGDSADNEQFF.

J is TRBJ1-5 and V is TRBV6-1; perhaps TRBD1 as D (6 bases). The CDR3 totals 15 residues. The ends were cut back, 2 bases at V and 4 bases at J, with 12 bases in the middle. CDR1 and CDR2 from the germline V gene are MNHNS and SASEGT. The CDR3 DNA sequence: TGTGCCAGCAGTGAATTGAACAGGGAGAATCAGCCCCAGCATTTT. As protein: CASSELNRENQPQHF.

The rearrangement uses TRBV6-1 and TRBJ1-5; the D is unclear. V was cut by 5 bases and J by 6 bases, with 17 bases left in between. CDR1 is MNHNS and CDR2 is SASEGT in the germline V gene. The length of the CDR3 is 15 residues. DNA of the CDR3: TGTGCCAGCAGTTCAGGAAGACTAGGAGGTCAGCCCCAGCATTTT. Its translation is CASSSGRLGGQPQHF.

J is TRBJ2-1 and V is TRBV18, with 9 bases matching TRBD2. CDR1 is KGHSH and CDR2 is LQKENI in the germline V gene. The CDR3 is 16 amino acids. Unmatched junction bases numbered 11, after V lost 3 bases and J lost 8 bases. As DNA, the CDR3 is TGTGCCAGCTCACCTCCCGCCAGCGGGGGGTGGGATGAGCAGTTCTTC. Translating gives CASSPPASGGWDEQFF.

V is TRBV27 and J is TRBJ2-3; D not resolved. Germline lookup yields CDR1 MNHEY and CDR2 SMNVEV (reference sequence). The CDR3 is 13 amino acids. Trimming cost V 3 bases and J 1 base, with 5 bases left between them. The DNA of the CDR3 is TGTGCCAGCAGTTTCCGCGGCACAGATACGCAGTATTTT. Encoded protein: CASSFRGTDTQYF.

As concerns this clone: The junction and the germline gene differ at one end; a read error may be behind it. J is TRBJ1-1 and V is TRBV5-6; TRBD1 aligns across 7 bases. This CDR3 is 15 amino acids long. Per the germline V gene, CDR1 is SGHDT and CDR2 is YYEEEE. The CDR3 is CASTLAGTVDTEAFF. Here the CDR3 DNA reads TGTGCCAGCACCTTGGCCGGGACAGTGGACACTGAAGCTTTCTTT. The full variable domain, in which reference TRBV5-6 and TRBJ1-1 provide the parts outside the CDR3, is DAGVTQSPTHLIKTRGQQVTLRCSPKSGHDTVSWYQQALGQGPQFIFQYYEEEERQRGNFPDRFSGHQFPNYSSELNVNALLLGDSALYLCASTLAGTVDTEAFFGQGTRLTVV.

The chain combines TRBV28 with TRBJ2-1; TRBD1 matches 9 bases. The length of the CDR3 is 15 residues. The V gene end was trimmed by 6 bases and the J gene end by 3 bases; junction bases not matched to a gene: 6. The germline V gene encodes CDR1 MDHEN and CDR2 SYDVKM. CDR3 in amino acids: CASSPGTGSYNEQFF. The CDR3 DNA follows: TGTGCCAGCAGCCCAGGGACAGGGAGCTACAATGAGCAGTTCTTC.

The count of this clone is one. The J gene is TRBJ1-5, the V gene TRBV7-8, with TRBD1 matching over 7 bases. CDR1 and CDR2 (germline): SGHVS, FQNEAQ. This CDR3 comprises 14 residues. J gave up 4 bases and V 5 bases, and 5 bases lay outside the gene matches. The CDR3 protein is CASSATGKNQPQHF. For the CDR3, the DNA is TGTGCCAGCAGCGCGACAGGGAAAAATCAGCCCCAGCATTTT.

The CDR3 region is CASSFLNYRDTEAFF. CDR3 nucleotides: TGCGCCAGCAGCTTCCTCAACTACAGGGACACTGAAGCTTTCTTT. The rearrangement links TRBV5-1 to TRBJ1-1, with a possible D match to TRBD1 (6 bases). Trimming pared 2 bases from V and 3 bases from J, leaving 14 bases between. The CDR3 is made up of 15 amino acids. Per the germline V gene, CDR1 is SGHRS and CDR2 is YFSETQ. Based on the CDR3 plus reference TRBV5-1 and TRBJ1-1, the full variable domain is KAGVTQTPRYLIKTRGQQVTLSCSPISGHRSVSWYQQTPGQGLQFLFEYFSETQRNKGNFPGRFSGRQFSNSRSEMNVSTLELGDSALYLCASSFLNYRDTEAFFGQGTRLTVV.

This clone was counted only a few times. This chain links TRBV11-2 with TRBJ2-1; a weak D match, TRBD2 (6 bases). Trimming took 7 bases from V and 4 from J, leaving 11 bases between them. Per the germline V gene, CDR1 is SGHAT and CDR2 is FQNNGV. The CDR3 is 13 residues long. The CDR3 is CASTAGQYNEQFF. CDR3 DNA: TGTGCCAGCACCGCGGGGCAGTACAATGAGCAGTTCTTC.

The rearrangement links TRBV4-3 to TRBJ1-2; D might be TRBD1 (5 bases). Trimming left V 4 bases short and J 4 bases short, with 13 bases between. From germline, CDR1 is LGHNA and CDR2 YSLEER. CDR3 length: 14 amino acids. The CDR3 protein is CASSPKQATYGYTF. The CDR3 DNA is TGCGCCAGCAGCCCGAAACAGGCGACCTATGGCTACACCTTC.

This clone occurred a few times. CDR3 nucleotide sequence: TGTGCCAGCAGCCCTGGGACTAGCGGGTTCACAGATACGCAGTATTTT. Translated: CASSPGTSGFTDTQYF. V is TRBV27 and J is TRBJ2-3; 12 positions agree with TRBD2. Germline V gene sequence: CDR1 MNHEY, CDR2 SMNVEV (reference sequence). The trim removed 6 bases at V and 2 bases at J, leaving 6 bases unmatched. The CDR3 contains 16 residues.

This clone was observed a single time. The V call is TRBV7-3, the J call TRBJ1-1; a weak D match, TRBD1 (6 bases). Germline loops: CDR1 SGHTA, CDR2 FQGTGA. Trimming took off 1 base at V and 4 bases at J, with 16 bases between the two ends. The CDR3 covers 16 residues. CDR3 DNA sequence: TGTGCCAGCAGCTTAAGTGGCAGGGGAAGTGGCACTGAAGCTTTCTTT. Translated, it gives CASSLSGRGSGTEAFF.

Details on this clone: The sample has other DNA sequences that encode this CDR3 too. V and J are TRBV20-1 and TRBJ1-1; no firm D call. Germline lookup yields CDR1 DFQATT and CDR2 SNEGSKA (reference sequence). CDR3 length: 11 residues. V shed 4 bases and J shed 3 bases, with 6 bases lying between them. Written as DNA, the CDR3 is TGCAGTGCTATTCGAGACACTGAAGCTTTCTTT. Translating gives CSAIRDTEAFF.

This clone was counted once. The CDR3 is CASSTGGFYGYTF. In DNA form, the CDR3 reads TGCGCCAGCAGCACAGGGGGTTTCTATGGCTACACCTTC. This rearrangement joins TRBV5-1 to TRBJ1-2; TRBD1 matches 8 bases. This CDR3 contains 13 residues. CDR1 is SGHRS, CDR2 YFSETQ, per germline. The ends lost 4 bases at V and 4 bases at J; junction bases unmatched: 3.

This clone was counted between two and nine times. The V gene is TRBV2, the J gene TRBJ2-1; 8 nucleotides line up with TRBD2. This CDR3 region has 13 residues. The V and J ends lost 3 bases and 15 bases, in that order; junction bases with no gene match: 10. CDR1 and CDR2 from the germline V gene are SNHLY and FYNNEI. CDR3 sequence (DNA): TGTGCCAGCAGTGAGCGGGGAGCGGGGGCCGGGTTCTTC. This encodes CASSERGAGAGFF.

The chain combines TRBV5-3 with TRBJ2-1, with TRBD2 matching over 9 bases. TRBV5-3 is marked as an open reading frame, function uncertain. The CDR3 spans 15 residues. After removal of 1 base from V and 6 bases from J, the junction contained 5 bases not matched to a gene. The CDR3 loop reads CARSLMAGGGNEQFF. CDR3 DNA: TGTGCCAGAAGCTTGATGGCGGGAGGGGGCAATGAGCAGTTCTTC.

The chain recombines TRBV4-1 with TRBJ2-7, with TRBD2 matching over 15 bases. The J segment lost 7 bases and the V segment lost 4 bases, leaving 11 bases of the junction unmatched. Germline loops: CDR1 MGHRA, CDR2 YSYEKL. The CDR3 sequence is 17 residues long. As DNA, the CDR3 is TGCGCCAGCAGCCTCTCCGGACAGGGGACTAGCGGGAGGGAGCAGTACTTC. Amino acids: CASSLSGQGTSGREQYF.

This chain connects TRBV6-6 to TRBJ2-5, with TRBD1 matching over 7 bases. The length of the CDR3 is 14 residues. V was clipped by 5 bases and J by 7 bases; unmatched bases: 10. From germline, CDR1 is MNHNY and CDR2 SVGAGI (reference sequence). The CDR3 region has the DNA TGTGCCAGCAGTAACAGGGGATCTGGGGGGACCCAGTACTTC. It yields the protein CASSNRGSGGTQYF.

The sample holds one count of this clone. The chain couples TRBV18 to TRBJ2-2; 10 nucleotides match TRBD1. J gave up 5 bases and V 2 bases, and 5 bases lay outside the gene matches. This CDR3 comprises 16 residues. Germline-derived CDR1 and CDR2 are KGHSH and LQKENI. CDR3 bases: TGTGCCAGCTCACCAACAAGGACAGGGGGAACCGGGGAGCTGTTTTTT. Encoded protein: CASSPTRTGGTGELFF.

V usage is TRBV4-3 and J usage is TRBJ1-3; no definite D call. V was shortened by 4 bases and J by 3 bases, with 10 bases between the two germline ends. The CDR3 length is 14 residues. Germline CDR1 reads LGHNA; CDR2 reads YSLEER. The CDR3 is CASSREGIGNTIYF. CDR3 nucleotide sequence: TGCGCCAGCAGCCGGGAGGGTATTGGAAACACCATATATTTT.

The chain links TRBV5-5 to TRBJ1-3, with a possible D match to TRBD1 (6 bases). The CDR3 contains 15 residues. Germline V gene sequence: CDR1 SGHKS, CDR2 YYEKEE (reference sequence). Trimming stripped 4 bases from V and 0 bases from J, with 11 bases between. CDR3 region: CASSLMTGSGNTIYF. CDR3 sequence (DNA): TGTGCCAGCAGCCTGATGACAGGCTCTGGAAACACCATATATTTT.

The rearrangement joins TRBV11-1 to TRBJ2-7; maybe TRBD2 (5 bases). This CDR3 is built from 12 residues. The germline V gene encodes CDR1 SGHAT and CDR2 FQDESV (reference sequence). V was shortened by 5 bases and J by 6 bases, with 11 bases between the two germline ends. The CDR3 sequence is CASSPSRGEQYF. As DNA, the CDR3 is TGTGCCAGCAGCCCCTCCCGGGGCGAGCAGTACTTC.

The chain combines TRBV7-2 with TRBJ2-1, with a weak D call TRBD1 (6 bases). The CDR3 is made up of 12 amino acids. Trimming removed 1 base from V and 12 bases from J, with 10 bases in between. Germline lookup yields CDR1 SGHTA and CDR2 FQGNSA. Here the CDR3 DNA reads TGTGCCAGCAGCTTAGACAGGGCCTCGCAGTTCTTC. It translates to CASSLDRASQFF.

This chain connects TRBV18 to TRBJ2-5; weak D call: TRBD2 (5 bases). The CDR3 has 13 amino acids. CDR1 and CDR2 (germline): KGHSH, LQKENI. Trimming stripped 0 bases from V and 7 bases from J, with 9 bases between. The CDR3 sequence is CASSPPYGGTQYF. Here the CDR3 DNA reads TGTGCCAGCTCACCACCCTATGGAGGGACCCAGTACTTC.